This T cell receptor (beta chain) was found in a study of control samples from healthy donors and cancer patients. Sequencing used immunoSEQ multiplex PCR; TCRdb keeps in-frame clones, though not all of them. The sample lists approximately 140,000 clones; 92% were seen once. Germline-derived CDR1 and CDR2 are SGHNT and YYREEE (reference sequence). The CDR3 consists of 17 residues. Trimming removed 4 bases from V and 10 bases from J; junction bases left unmatched: 12. J is TRBJ2-1 and V is TRBV5-4; 15 bases map to TRBD2. This receptor was taken from a man between 25 and 39 years old in good health. Material: blood. The CDR3 DNA reads as TGTGCCAGCAGCAAGCCCGGACTAGCGGGGGGGCTCGGAGAGCAGTTCTTC. Its translation is CASSKPGLAGGLGEQFF.